These T cell receptor beta chains were read from a single sample in a study of T cells after somatic rescue of genetic block. Sequencing was performed with immunoSEQ multiplex PCR; in TCRdb, only in-frame clones are kept and a portion is missing. The sample records 70,000 to 95,000 clones, around 89% being singletons. Sample: peripheral blood mononuclear cells (PBMCs). The receptors shown here come from a woman aged 18-29 years. Both conserved end residues are part of each CDR3. D genes are given only for firm matches. Rows give clone size only sometimes, using once, few, many, or a class for an expanded clone.

v_call: TRBV19; d_call: TRBD2; j_call: TRBJ2-3; clone_size: .; cdr3_aa: CASSMGTSGRRQDTQYF; cdr3_nt: TGTGCCAGTAGTATGGGGACTAGCGGGAGAAGGCAAGATACGCAGTATTTT
v_call: TRBV27; d_call: .; j_call: TRBJ1-1; clone_size: .; cdr3_aa: CASSLYEGFEAFF; cdr3_nt: TGTGCCAGCAGTTTATATGAGGGATTCGAAGCTTTCTTT
v_call: TRBV11-3; d_call: TRBD2; j_call: TRBJ2-7; clone_size: .; cdr3_aa: CASSLWLEGAGSSYEQYF; cdr3_nt: TGTGCCAGCAGCTTATGGCTGGAGGGAGCGGGAAGCTCCTACGAGCAGTACTTC
v_call: TRBV29-1; d_call: .; j_call: TRBJ2-2; clone_size: .; cdr3_aa: CSVEWGSGELFF; cdr3_nt: TGCAGCGTTGAGTGGGGATCCGGGGAGCTGTTTTTT
v_call: TRBV19; d_call: TRBD2; j_call: TRBJ2-1; clone_size: .; cdr3_aa: CASSPPSGSSSSYNEQFF; cdr3_nt: TGTGCCAGTAGTCCGCCCAGCGGGAGTTCCTCGTCCTACAATGAGCAGTTCTTC
v_call: TRBV7-7; d_call: TRBD2; j_call: TRBJ2-5; clone_size: .; cdr3_aa: CASSRTSGSQETQYF; cdr3_nt: TGTGCTAGCAGTCGGACTAGCGGGAGCCAAGAGACCCAGTACTTC
v_call: TRBV7-9; d_call: .; j_call: TRBJ1-2; clone_size: .; cdr3_aa: CASSNRAFKDGYTF; cdr3_nt: TGTGCCAGCAGCAACCGGGCCTTCAAGGATGGCTACACCTTC
v_call: TRBV28; d_call: TRBD2; j_call: TRBJ2-1; clone_size: .; cdr3_aa: CASSRRAGGPGNEQFF; cdr3_nt: TGTGCCAGCAGTCGCAGAGCGGGAGGGCCGGGCAATGAGCAGTTCTTC
v_call: TRBV13; d_call: .; j_call: TRBJ1-1; clone_size: .; cdr3_aa: CASSRYTGLPEAFF; cdr3_nt: TGTGCCAGCAGCCGCTACACAGGGCTCCCTGAAGCTTTCTTT
v_call: TRBV27; d_call: .; j_call: TRBJ1-4; clone_size: .; cdr3_aa: CASSSVIGQGMREKLFF; cdr3_nt: TGTGCCAGCAGTAGCGTCATCGGGCAGGGTATGCGTGAAAAACTGTTTTTT
v_call: TRBV6-1; d_call: .; j_call: TRBJ2-4; clone_size: .; cdr3_aa: CASSEVGLAKNIQYF; cdr3_nt: TGTGCCAGCAGTGAAGTGGGTTTAGCCAAAAACATTCAGTACTTC
v_call: TRBV7-2; d_call: TRBD2; j_call: TRBJ2-2; clone_size: .; cdr3_aa: CASSLGLANGELFF; cdr3_nt: TGTGCCAGCAGCTTAGGACTAGCGAACGGGGAGCTGTTTTTT
v_call: TRBV28; d_call: .; j_call: TRBJ1-1; clone_size: few; cdr3_aa: CASSLGATEAFF; cdr3_nt: TGTGCCAGCAGTTTAGGAGCAACTGAAGCTTTCTTT
v_call: TRBV9; d_call: .; j_call: TRBJ2-7; clone_size: .; cdr3_aa: CASSVVDGLPPYEQYF; cdr3_nt: TGTGCCAGCAGCGTAGTCGACGGCCTTCCCCCCTACGAGCAGTACTTC
v_call: TRBV28; d_call: .; j_call: TRBJ2-2; clone_size: .; cdr3_aa: CASSLKPMNTGELFF; cdr3_nt: TGTGCCAGCAGTTTGAAACCGATGAACACCGGGGAGCTGTTTTTT
v_call: TRBV7-2; d_call: TRBD1; j_call: TRBJ2-7; clone_size: .; cdr3_aa: CASSPGTGGEQYF; cdr3_nt: TGTGCCAGCAGTCCCGGGACAGGGGGCGAGCAGTACTTC
v_call: TRBV19; d_call: TRBD1; j_call: TRBJ1-4; clone_size: .; cdr3_aa: CASSIGQGAYEKLFF; cdr3_nt: TGTGCCAGTAGTATAGGCCAGGGGGCTTATGAAAAACTGTTTTTT
v_call: TRBV18; d_call: .; j_call: TRBJ1-1; clone_size: .; cdr3_aa: CASSPYQEMVTEAFF; cdr3_nt: TGTGCCAGCTCCCCCTACCAAGAGATGGTCACTGAAGCTTTCTTT
v_call: TRBV2; d_call: TRBD2; j_call: TRBJ2-2; clone_size: .; cdr3_aa: CASSEPPGRAGELFF; cdr3_nt: TGTGCCAGCAGTGAACCCCCAGGGAGGGCCGGGGAGCTGTTTTTT
v_call: TRBV2; d_call: .; j_call: TRBJ1-2; clone_size: .; cdr3_aa: CASSEGPDGSYGYTF; cdr3_nt: TGTGCCAGCAGTGAAGGACCAGATGGGAGCTATGGCTACACCTTC
v_call: TRBV5-1; d_call: .; j_call: TRBJ2-1; clone_size: few; cdr3_aa: CASSPRSEAFPRWFF; cdr3_nt: TGCGCCAGCAGCCCGCGATCGGAGGCGTTCCCCCGGTGGTTCTTC
v_call: TRBV7-9; d_call: TRBD2; j_call: TRBJ2-7; clone_size: .; cdr3_aa: CASSFGLADEQYF; cdr3_nt: TGTGCCAGCAGCTTCGGACTAGCGGACGAGCAGTACTTC
v_call: TRBV28; d_call: .; j_call: TRBJ1-1; clone_size: .; cdr3_aa: CASSLRLGRLNTEAFF; cdr3_nt: TGTGCCAGCAGTTTAAGATTGGGACGCCTGAACACTGAAGCTTTCTTT
v_call: TRBV7-8; d_call: .; j_call: TRBJ1-2; clone_size: .; cdr3_aa: CASSLDLGVRGYTF; cdr3_nt: TGTGCCAGCAGCTTAGATCTGGGCGTGCGTGGCTACACCTTC
v_call: TRBV9; d_call: .; j_call: TRBJ2-3; clone_size: .; cdr3_aa: CASSVVDQATQYF; cdr3_nt: TGTGCCAGCAGCGTAGTGGATCAGGCTACGCAGTATTTT
v_call: TRBV2; d_call: .; j_call: TRBJ2-3; clone_size: .; cdr3_aa: CASSFDLTGTDTQYF; cdr3_nt: TGTGCCAGCTCCTTCGACTTGACGGGAACAGATACGCAGTATTTT
v_call: TRBV2; d_call: .; j_call: TRBJ1-1; clone_size: .; cdr3_aa: CASSLNSGGDTEAFF; cdr3_nt: TGTGCCAGCAGTCTCAACTCTGGAGGAGACACTGAAGCTTTCTTT
v_call: TRBV28; d_call: TRBD2; j_call: TRBJ2-7; clone_size: .; cdr3_aa: CASSRTSGAYEQYF; cdr3_nt: TGTGCCAGCAGCCGGACTAGCGGGGCCTACGAGCAGTACTTC
v_call: TRBV5-4; d_call: .; j_call: TRBJ1-3; clone_size: .; cdr3_aa: CASSLGQALSGNTIYF; cdr3_nt: TGTGCCAGCAGCTTGGGACAGGCGCTTTCTGGAAACACCATATATTTT
v_call: TRBV28; d_call: TRBD1; j_call: TRBJ2-3; clone_size: .; cdr3_aa: CASTSGQGADTQYF; cdr3_nt: TGTGCCAGCACTTCGGGACAGGGGGCAGATACGCAGTATTTT
v_call: TRBV19; d_call: .; j_call: TRBJ1-2; clone_size: .; cdr3_aa: CASSKGRTDGYTF; cdr3_nt: TGTGCCAGTAGTAAGGGGCGAACGGATGGCTACACCTTC
v_call: TRBV28; d_call: TRBD1; j_call: TRBJ2-4; clone_size: .; cdr3_aa: CASSSPGTDGNIQYF; cdr3_nt: TGTGCCAGCAGTTCCCCTGGGACAGACGGGAACATTCAGTACTTC
v_call: TRBV5-1; d_call: TRBD1; j_call: TRBJ1-1; clone_size: .; cdr3_aa: CASSLTPSTGLAFF; cdr3_nt: TGCGCCAGCAGCTTGACCCCCTCGACAGGGCTGGCTTTCTTT
v_call: TRBV5-1; d_call: .; j_call: TRBJ2-7; clone_size: .; cdr3_aa: CASSTPGLPDEQYF; cdr3_nt: TGCGCCAGCAGCACTCCGGGACTGCCAGACGAGCAGTACTTC
v_call: TRBV4-1; d_call: .; j_call: TRBJ1-5; clone_size: .; cdr3_aa: CASSQVDMGFSNQPQHF; cdr3_nt: TGCGCCAGCAGCCAAGTTGACATGGGTTTTAGCAATCAGCCCCAGCATTTT
v_call: TRBV28; d_call: .; j_call: TRBJ2-2; clone_size: .; cdr3_aa: CASSFSVDTGELFF; cdr3_nt: TGTGCCAGCAGTTTTTCGGTGGATACCGGGGAGCTGTTTTTT
v_call: TRBV6-1; d_call: .; j_call: TRBJ2-7; clone_size: .; cdr3_aa: CASSIQGGTYEQYF; cdr3_nt: TGTGCCAGCAGTATACAGGGGGGGACCTACGAGCAGTACTTC
v_call: TRBV5-6; d_call: TRBD2; j_call: TRBJ2-3; clone_size: .; cdr3_aa: CASSLGDYSDTQYF; cdr3_nt: TGTGCCAGCAGCTTGGGGGACTATTCAGATACGCAGTATTTT
v_call: TRBV27; d_call: TRBD1; j_call: TRBJ1-5; clone_size: .; cdr3_aa: CASSPTGGPQHF; cdr3_nt: TGTGCCAGCAGTCCTACAGGGGGGCCCCAGCATTTT
v_call: TRBV4-3; d_call: .; j_call: TRBJ2-1; clone_size: .; cdr3_aa: CASSRSPDSYNEQFF; cdr3_nt: TGCGCCAGCAGCCGATCGCCAGACTCCTACAATGAGCAGTTCTTC
v_call: TRBV6-5; d_call: .; j_call: TRBJ1-3; clone_size: once; cdr3_aa: CASSYSRGSGNTIYF; cdr3_nt: TGTGCCAGCAGTTACTCAAGGGGTTCTGGAAACACCATATATTTT
v_call: TRBV19; d_call: TRBD1; j_call: TRBJ2-2; clone_size: .; cdr3_aa: CASRAGQGTGGELFF; cdr3_nt: TGTGCCAGTAGGGCGGGACAGGGGACCGGCGGGGAGCTGTTTTTT
v_call: TRBV5-1; d_call: TRBD2; j_call: TRBJ2-2; clone_size: medium-sized; cdr3_aa: CASSWTSGRLGTGELFF; cdr3_nt: TGCGCCAGCAGCTGGACTAGCGGGAGGTTGGGTACCGGGGAGCTGTTTTTT
v_call: TRBV11-3; d_call: .; j_call: TRBJ1-1; clone_size: .; cdr3_aa: CASSSWGGIEAFF; cdr3_nt: TGTGCCAGCAGCTCATGGGGCGGGATAGAAGCTTTCTTT
v_call: TRBV18; d_call: .; j_call: TRBJ1-5; clone_size: few; cdr3_aa: CASSPARDSNQPQHF; cdr3_nt: TGTGCCAGCTCACCAGCCCGGGACAGCAATCAGCCCCAGCATTTT
v_call: TRBV18; d_call: .; j_call: TRBJ2-5; clone_size: .; cdr3_aa: CASSPQNQETQYF; cdr3_nt: TGTGCCAGCTCACCACAAAACCAAGAGACCCAGTACTTC
v_call: TRBV9; d_call: .; j_call: TRBJ2-7; clone_size: .; cdr3_aa: CASSGTTHSYEQYF; cdr3_nt: TGTGCCAGCAGCGGAACTACACACTCCTACGAGCAGTACTTC
v_call: TRBV15; d_call: TRBD1; j_call: TRBJ1-5; clone_size: once; cdr3_aa: CATSRHPTDRDNQPQHF; cdr3_nt: TGTGCCACCAGCAGACACCCCACCGACAGGGACAATCAGCCCCAGCATTTT
v_call: TRBV7-9; d_call: .; j_call: TRBJ1-1; clone_size: .; cdr3_aa: CASFKKEGNTEAFF; cdr3_nt: TGTGCCAGCTTCAAGAAGGAGGGGAACACTGAAGCTTTCTTT
v_call: TRBV6-1; d_call: .; j_call: TRBJ2-5; clone_size: .; cdr3_aa: CASSGRPGHLFETQYF; cdr3_nt: TGTGCCAGCAGTGGAAGACCGGGACACCTCTTTGAGACCCAGTACTTC
v_call: TRBV18; d_call: TRBD2; j_call: TRBJ2-1; clone_size: .; cdr3_aa: CASSQNWRGSGHEQFF; cdr3_nt: TGTGCCAGCTCCCAGAATTGGCGGGGGAGTGGTCATGAGCAGTTCTTC
v_call: TRBV5-4; d_call: .; j_call: TRBJ1-1; clone_size: .; cdr3_aa: CASSLLSRGTEAFF; cdr3_nt: TGTGCCAGCAGCTTGCTGTCCCGGGGGACTGAAGCTTTCTTT
v_call: TRBV27; d_call: TRBD1; j_call: TRBJ2-3; clone_size: few; cdr3_aa: CASSLYRGGTDTQYF; cdr3_nt: TGTGCCAGCAGTTTATACAGGGGAGGCACAGATACGCAGTATTTT